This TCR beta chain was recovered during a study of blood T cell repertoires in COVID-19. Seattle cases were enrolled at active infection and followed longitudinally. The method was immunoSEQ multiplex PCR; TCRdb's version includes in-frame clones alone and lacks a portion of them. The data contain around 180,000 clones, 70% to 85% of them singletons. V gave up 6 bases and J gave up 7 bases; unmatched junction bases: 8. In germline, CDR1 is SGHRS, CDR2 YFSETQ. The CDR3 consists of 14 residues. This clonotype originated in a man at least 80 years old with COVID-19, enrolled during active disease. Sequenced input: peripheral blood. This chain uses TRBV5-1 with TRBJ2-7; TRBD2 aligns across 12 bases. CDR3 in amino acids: CASTSGGALREQYF. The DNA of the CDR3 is TGCGCCAGCACTAGCGGGGGGGCCTTGCGGGAGCAGTACTTC.